This passage covers 29 T cell receptor beta chains from one sample sequenced in a study of cytomegalovirus exposure and HLA in healthy donors. PCR amplification relied on 60 Vbeta primers (plus 13 Jbeta primers). Sequenced by immunoSEQ multiplex PCR; TCRdb stores in-frame clones only, minus some. The table shows roughly 34,000 clones, with about 70% occurring only once. The specimen was PBMCs. The receptor set was obtained from a man aged 30 to 39 in good health and CMV-seronegative.

This clone was detected a few times. V and J are TRBV4-1 and TRBJ2-7, with TRBD1 matching 11 bases. CDR1 is MGHRA, CDR2 YSYEKL, per germline. J lost 2 bases, V lost 0 bases, and 6 bases had no gene match. The CDR3 runs 17 residues. The CDR3 is CASSQDHRGQGAYEQYF. As DNA, the CDR3 is TGCGCCAGCAGCCAAGATCACAGGGGACAGGGGGCCTACGAGCAGTACTTC.

This clone turned up a few times. CDR3: CASSWGGATGANVLTF. DNA for the CDR3: TGCGCCAGCAGCTGGGGGGGGGCGACTGGGGCCAACGTCCTGACTTTC. This rearrangement joins TRBV5-1 to TRBJ2-6; D is perhaps TRBD2 (7 bases). Germline V gives CDR1 SGHRS, CDR2 YFSETQ. This CDR3 is 16 amino acids long. V lost 3 bases and J lost 2, with 12 bases in between.

The chain employs TRBV29-1 and TRBJ2-3; 12 bases align to TRBD2. Germline V gene lookup returns CDR1 SQVTM and CDR2 ANQGSEA. V was clipped by 1 base and J by 4 bases; unmatched bases: 3. This CDR3 comprises 15 residues. The CDR3 sequence is CSVEATSGSSDTQYF. CDR3 DNA sequence: TGCAGCGTTGAAGCGACTAGCGGGAGTTCAGATACGCAGTATTTT.

In its sample, this clone was seen a few times. The chain couples TRBV10-3 to TRBJ1-1; D uncertain. Germline V lookup: CDR1 ENHRY, CDR2 SYGVKD. V was cut by 10 bases and J by 3 bases, with 15 bases left in between. The CDR3 loop spans 13 amino acids. The CDR3 DNA sequence: TGTGCCACCCGAATAGAGGAGTACACTGAAGCTTTCTTT. It specifies CATRIEEYTEAFF.

V and J are TRBV7-6 and TRBJ1-1; 7 bases align to TRBD1. With 4 bases clipped from V and 7 bases from J, the junction kept 6 bases outside the gene matches. Looked up from germline, CDR1 is SGHVS and CDR2 is FNYEAQ. The CDR3 runs 13 residues. The chain's CDR3 is CASSSGTEREAFF. DNA for the CDR3: TGTGCCAGCAGCTCCGGGACAGAGCGTGAAGCTTTCTTT.

V usage is TRBV6-6 and J usage is TRBJ1-1; 11 bases align to TRBD1. Germline values: CDR1 MNHNY, CDR2 SVGAGI (reference sequence). V shed 8 bases, J shed 2 bases, and the junction held 4 bases outside the gene matches. CDR3 length: 14 amino acids. The CDR3 DNA sequence: TGTGCCAGCTATGGACAGGGGGCCAACACTGAAGCTTTCTTT. Its protein product is CASYGQGANTEAFF.

This clone was observed a few times. The V and J genes are TRBV5-4 and TRBJ2-7; weak D call: TRBD2 (5 bases). The V and J ends lost 7 bases and 2 bases respectively, with 19 bases between them. This CDR3 comprises 15 residues. Germline loops: CDR1 SGHNT, CDR2 YYREEE (reference sequence). CDR3 nucleotides: TGTGCCAGCTCGATTGGCGTTCGTAGCGCCTACGAGCAGTACTTC. As protein: CASSIGVRSAYEQYF.

The V and J genes are TRBV7-2 and TRBJ2-4; a weak D match, TRBD1 (6 bases). The CDR3 contains 16 residues. V shed 2 bases and J shed 7 bases, with 18 bases lying between them. The germline V gene encodes CDR1 SGHTA and CDR2 FQGNSA. This CDR3 reads CASSLYMGADQNIQYF. In nucleotides, the CDR3 is TGTGCCAGCAGCTTATATATGGGGGCAGATCAGAACATTCAGTACTTC. Together with reference TRBV7-2 and TRBJ2-4, the CDR3 gives the full variable domain: GAGVSQSPSNKVTEKGKDVELRCDPISGHTALYWYRQSLGQGLEFLIYFQGNSAPDKSGLPSDRFSAERTGGSVSTLTIQRTQQEDSAVYLCASSLYMGADQNIQYFGAGTRLSVL.

The V and J genes are TRBV2 and TRBJ1-2; the D is unclear. Trimming removed 8 bases from V and 4 bases from J, with 17 bases in between. CDR3 length: 14 residues. Per the germline V gene, CDR1 is SNHLY and CDR2 is FYNNEI. CDR3 residues: CASGGGSAGYGYTF. Written as DNA, the CDR3 is TGTGCCAGCGGAGGAGGCTCCGCGGGCTATGGCTACACCTTC.

The CDR3 region has the DNA TGTGCCAGCAGCTTGGGACAGGTGAACACTGAAGCTTTCTTT. Its protein product is CASSLGQVNTEAFF. This rearrangement joins TRBV5-4 to TRBJ1-1; tentative D call: TRBD1 (6 bases). V dropped 0 bases and J dropped 0 bases, with 6 bases sitting between them. The CDR3 is 14 residues long. Germline assignment: CDR1 SGHNT and CDR2 YYREEE (reference sequence).

In DNA, the CDR3 is TGTGCCAGCAGCTGGATGCGGGAGACCCAGTACTTC. Protein sequence: CASSWMRETQYF. V gene TRBV11-2 combines with J gene TRBJ2-5; D ambiguous. CDR1 is SGHAT and CDR2 is FQNNGV in the germline V gene. This CDR3 spans 12 amino acids. V gave up 4 bases and J gave up 5 bases, with 8 bases separating them.

This chain connects TRBV4-2 to TRBJ2-5; TRBD2 is a possible D gene (6 bases). Germline CDR1 is LGHNA and CDR2 is YNFKEQ. The CDR3 extends over 15 amino acids. V lost 1 base to trimming and J lost 1 base, with 10 bases between them. The CDR3, as DNA: TGTGCCAGCAGCCAAGTTGGGCGGGGCCAAGAGACCCAGTACTTC. As protein: CASSQVGRGQETQYF.

This chain's CDR3 is CASSALNEQFF. The CDR3 region has the DNA TGTGCCAGCAGTGCCCTGAATGAGCAGTTCTTC. The chain employs TRBV2 and TRBJ2-1; D call uncertain. This CDR3 region has 11 residues. Between the trimmed V and J ends, which lost 4 bases and 7 bases, there was a span of 5 bases. The germline V gene has CDR1 SNHLY and CDR2 FYNNEI. Full variable domain (missing parts from reference TRBV2 and TRBJ2-1): EPEVTQTPSHQVTQMGQEVILRCVPISNHLYFYWYRQILGQKVEFLVSFYNNEISEKSEIFDDQFSVERPDGSNFTLKIRSTKLEDSAMYFCASSALNEQFFGPGTRLTVL.

The V call is TRBV10-2, the J call TRBJ2-7; the match to TRBD1 covers 9 bases. The J segment lost 3 bases and the V segment lost 6 bases, leaving 9 bases of the junction unmatched. This CDR3 has 15 residues. Germline lookup yields CDR1 WSHSY and CDR2 SAAADI. The CDR3 region has the DNA TGCGCCAGCAGCCCCCCCGGGACAGGGCTCTACGAGCAGTACTTC. This codes for CASSPPGTGLYEQYF.

The chain carries TRBV28 and TRBJ1-2, with 7 bases that match TRBD1. V lost 8 bases to trimming and J lost 2 bases; unmatched junction nucleotides: 8. The CDR3 covers 14 residues. Looked up from germline, CDR1 is MDHEN and CDR2 is SYDVKM. This chain's CDR3 is CASYRVRGNYGYTF. The CDR3 bases are TGTGCCAGCTATAGGGTCAGGGGGAACTATGGCTACACCTTC.

This chain links TRBV6-6 with TRBJ2-5; TRBD1 matches 8 bases. CDR3 length: 15 amino acids. Germline CDR1 is MNHNY and CDR2 is SVGAGI (reference sequence). V lost 6 bases, J lost 5 bases, and 11 bases stayed unmatched. The CDR3 loop is CASRLLGQGGETQYF. CDR3 bases: TGTGCCAGCAGGTTATTAGGACAGGGTGGGGAGACCCAGTACTTC.

The chain links TRBV25-1 to TRBJ1-1, with D uncertain. The V and J ends lost 4 bases and 7 bases respectively, with 7 bases between them. Looked up from germline, CDR1 is MGHDK and CDR2 is SYGVNS. CDR3 length: 11 residues. The CDR3 DNA sequence: TGTGCCAGCAGTGCCATGAGTGAAGCTTTCTTT. Its translation is CASSAMSEAFF.

This chain links TRBV25-1 with TRBJ2-3; D may be TRBD1 (6 bases). CDR3 length: 16 residues. Trimming cost V 6 bases and J 1 base, with 17 bases left between them. The germline gives CDR1 MGHDK, CDR2 SYGVNS. CDR3 coding DNA: TGTGCCAGCAGCCGGGGCGTAGGGGGAGGCACAGATACGCAGTATTTT. This translates into CASSRGVGGGTDTQYF.

This clone appeared a few times. V usage is TRBV6-1 and J usage is TRBJ1-6, with D possibly matching TRBD1 (6 bases). Germline CDR1 and CDR2: MNHNS and SASEGT. The germline V and J ends were trimmed by 3 bases and 6 bases, with 9 bases remaining between them. The CDR3 runs to 14 residues. Written as DNA, the CDR3 is TGTGCCAGCAGTGACTGGACAGCTAATTCACCCCTCCACTTT. This sequence encodes CASSDWTANSPLHF.

The chain joins TRBV11-3 to TRBJ1-3, with no clear D. The V gene lost 10 bases and the J gene lost 0 bases, with 13 bases spanning the gap. Germline CDR1 is SGHNT and CDR2 is YENEEA. The CDR3 spans 14 residues. The CDR3: CATSPGPSGNTIYF. The CDR3 DNA sequence: TGTGCCACCTCCCCAGGTCCCTCTGGAAACACCATATATTTT.

This clone was seen only a few times. V usage is TRBV28 and J usage is TRBJ1-5, with D maybe TRBD1 (6 bases). Germline loops: CDR1 MDHEN, CDR2 SYDVKM. The V end was cut by 5 bases, the J end by 2 bases, with 10 bases between. The CDR3 totals 14 residues. In nucleotides, the CDR3 is TGTGCCAGCAGTAACCGACAGGGCAATCAGCCCCAGCATTTT. Its translation: CASSNRQGNQPQHF.

This chain connects TRBV2 to TRBJ2-7, with 9 bases fitting TRBD2. Germline V lookup: CDR1 SNHLY, CDR2 FYNNEI. The V and J ends lost 2 bases and 7 bases, in that order; junction bases with no gene match: 3. CDR3 length equals 13 residues. CDR3 sequence reads: CASSEYLAGEQYF. The CDR3, as DNA: TGTGCCAGCAGTGAATATCTAGCGGGGGAGCAGTACTTC.

This chain links TRBV6-5 with TRBJ2-1; D unresolved. CDR1 is MNHEY and CDR2 is SVGAGI in the germline V gene. Trimming stripped 2 bases from V and 0 bases from J, with 11 bases between. This CDR3 has 16 amino acids. CDR3 residues: CASSYQPLDSYNEQFF. Written as DNA, the CDR3 is TGTGCCAGCAGTTACCAGCCCCTAGACTCCTACAATGAGCAGTTCTTC.

V usage is TRBV7-9 and J usage is TRBJ2-7, with a tentative D call TRBD2 (6 bases). The germline V gene has CDR1 SEHNR and CDR2 FQNEAQ (reference sequence). The CDR3 consists of 16 residues. V lost 1 base, J lost 6 bases, and 19 bases lay in between. The CDR3 protein is CASSLEGGSLSGEQYF. The CDR3 nucleotides are TGTGCCAGCAGCTTAGAGGGAGGTAGTCTATCTGGCGAGCAGTACTTC.

The gene calls are TRBV28 and TRBJ2-1, with TRBD1 identical over 8 bases. V trimming: 6 bases; J trimming: 0 bases; junction bases outside the gene matches: 25. The CDR3 extends over 22 amino acids. Germline V gene lookup returns CDR1 MDHEN and CDR2 SYDVKM. The CDR3 loop is CASRNRRGPGQDHPDSYNEQFF. As DNA, the CDR3 is TGTGCCAGCAGAAACCGGCGCGGACCGGGACAGGACCATCCCGACTCCTACAATGAGCAGTTCTTC.

The chain is built from TRBV29-1 and TRBJ1-5, with 10 nucleotides matching TRBD1. The J segment lost 0 bases and the V segment lost 7 bases, leaving 12 bases of the junction unmatched. From germline, CDR1 is SQVTM and CDR2 ANQGSEA. The CDR3 is 17 amino acids. Here the CDR3 reads CSDQPGTGDSSNQPQHF. CDR3 nucleotides: TGCAGCGACCAACCCGGGACAGGGGATTCTAGCAATCAGCCCCAGCATTTT.

This chain joins TRBV28 and TRBJ1-2, with unresolved D. Germline V CDR1 and CDR2: MDHEN, SYDVKM. Trimming cost V 6 bases and J 4 bases, with 12 bases left between them. The CDR3 loop spans 13 amino acids. CDR3 in DNA: TGTGCCAGCAGGAGACTTATAAGCTATGGCTACACCTTC. Amino acids: CASRRLISYGYTF.

The chain is built from TRBV7-9 and TRBJ1-1; D call uncertain. The V gene's germline CDR1 is SEHNR and CDR2 FQNEAQ (reference sequence). V was trimmed by 1 base and J by 2 bases, leaving 8 bases between them. The CDR3 is 14 amino acids. The CDR3 DNA follows: TGTGCCAGCAGCTTAGTTACGGGAAACACTGAAGCTTTCTTT. It specifies CASSLVTGNTEAFF.

V usage is TRBV27 and J usage is TRBJ1-2; TRBD1 might be the D (5 bases). The ends were cut back, 8 bases at V and 4 bases at J, with 11 bases in the middle. Per germline, CDR1 MNHEY and CDR2 SMNVEV (reference sequence). The CDR3 is 12 residues long. The CDR3 DNA sequence: TGTGCCAGCCGGGGGTATTCCTATGGCTACACCTTC. It specifies CASRGYSYGYTF.